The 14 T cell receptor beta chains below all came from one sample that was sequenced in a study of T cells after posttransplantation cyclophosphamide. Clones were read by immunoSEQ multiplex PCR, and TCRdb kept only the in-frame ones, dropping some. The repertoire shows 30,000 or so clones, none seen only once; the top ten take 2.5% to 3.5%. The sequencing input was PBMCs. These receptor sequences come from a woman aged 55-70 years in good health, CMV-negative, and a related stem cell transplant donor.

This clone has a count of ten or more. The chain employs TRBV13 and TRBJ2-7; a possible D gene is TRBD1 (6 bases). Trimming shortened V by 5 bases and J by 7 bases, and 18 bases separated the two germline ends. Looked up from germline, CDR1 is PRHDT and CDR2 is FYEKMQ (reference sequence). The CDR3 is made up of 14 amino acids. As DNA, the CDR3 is TGTGCCAGCAGCCGCCGGGACACTCTCGATGAGCAGTACTTC. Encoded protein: CASSRRDTLDEQYF.

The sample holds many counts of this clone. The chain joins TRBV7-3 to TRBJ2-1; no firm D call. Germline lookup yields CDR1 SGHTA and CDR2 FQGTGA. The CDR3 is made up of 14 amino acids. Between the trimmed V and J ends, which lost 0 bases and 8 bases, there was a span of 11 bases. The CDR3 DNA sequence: TGTGCCAGCAGCTTAACGTCCTTAGTGGATGAGCAGTTCTTC. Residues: CASSLTSLVDEQFF. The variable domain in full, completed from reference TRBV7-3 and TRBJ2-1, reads GAGVSQTPSNKVTEKGKYVELRCDPISGHTALYWYRQSLGQGPEFLIYFQGTGAADDSGLPNDRFFAVRPEGSVSTLKIQRTERGDSAVYLCASSLTSLVDEQFFGPGTRLTVL.

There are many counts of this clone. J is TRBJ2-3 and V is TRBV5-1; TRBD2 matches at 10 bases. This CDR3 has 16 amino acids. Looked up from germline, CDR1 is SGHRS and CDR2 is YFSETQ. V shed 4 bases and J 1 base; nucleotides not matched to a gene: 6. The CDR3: CASSPRTSGRTDTQYF. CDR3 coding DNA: TGCGCCAGCAGCCCTCGGACTAGCGGCCGCACAGATACGCAGTATTTT. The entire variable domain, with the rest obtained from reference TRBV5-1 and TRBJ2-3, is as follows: KAGVTQTPRYLIKTRGQQVTLSCSPISGHRSVSWYQQTPGQGLQFLFEYFSETQRNKGNFPGRFSGRQFSNSRSEMNVSTLELGDSALYLCASSPRTSGRTDTQYFGPGTRLTVL.

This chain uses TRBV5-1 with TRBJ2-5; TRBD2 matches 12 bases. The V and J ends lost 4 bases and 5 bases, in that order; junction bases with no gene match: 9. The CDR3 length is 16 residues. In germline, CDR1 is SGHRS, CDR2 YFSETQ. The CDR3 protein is CASSIGLAGPWETQYF. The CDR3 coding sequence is TGCGCCAGCAGCATCGGACTAGCGGGGCCGTGGGAGACCCAGTACTTC.

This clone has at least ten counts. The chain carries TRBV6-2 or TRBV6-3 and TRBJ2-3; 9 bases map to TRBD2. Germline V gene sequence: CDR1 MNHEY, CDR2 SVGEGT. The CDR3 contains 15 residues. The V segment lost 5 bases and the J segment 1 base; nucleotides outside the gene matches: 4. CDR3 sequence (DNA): TGTGCCAGCAGTAACATAGCGGGGGGCACAGATACGCAGTATTTT. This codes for CASSNIAGGTDTQYF.

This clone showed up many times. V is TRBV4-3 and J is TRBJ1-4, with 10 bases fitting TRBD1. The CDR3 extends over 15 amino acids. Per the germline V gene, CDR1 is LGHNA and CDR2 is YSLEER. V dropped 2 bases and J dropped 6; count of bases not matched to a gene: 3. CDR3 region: CASSQPGTGDEKLFF. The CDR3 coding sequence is TGCGCCAGCAGCCAACCCGGGACAGGGGATGAAAAACTGTTTTTT.

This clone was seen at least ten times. CDR3 bases: TGTGCCAGCAGTCTTCGGACAGGAGGGGATTCACCCCTCCACTTT. Its translation: CASSLRTGGDSPLHF. This sequence joins TRBV12-3 or TRBV12-4 and TRBJ1-6, with 7 bases matching TRBD1. After removal of 5 bases from V and 8 bases from J, the junction contained 9 bases not matched to a gene. CDR3 length: 15 residues.

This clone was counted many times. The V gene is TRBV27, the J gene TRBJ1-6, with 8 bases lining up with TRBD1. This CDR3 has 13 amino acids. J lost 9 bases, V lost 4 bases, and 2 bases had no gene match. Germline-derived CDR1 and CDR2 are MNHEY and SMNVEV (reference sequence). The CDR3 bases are TGTGCCAGCAGTTCAGGGGGCAGTTCACCCCTCCACTTT. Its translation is CASSSGGSSPLHF.

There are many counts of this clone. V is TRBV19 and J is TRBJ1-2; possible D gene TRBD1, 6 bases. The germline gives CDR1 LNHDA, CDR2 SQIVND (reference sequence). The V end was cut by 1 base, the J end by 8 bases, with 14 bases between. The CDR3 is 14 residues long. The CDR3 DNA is TGTGCCAGTAGTATAGCTTGGCAGGGGAACGGCTACACCTTC. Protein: CASSIAWQGNGYTF.

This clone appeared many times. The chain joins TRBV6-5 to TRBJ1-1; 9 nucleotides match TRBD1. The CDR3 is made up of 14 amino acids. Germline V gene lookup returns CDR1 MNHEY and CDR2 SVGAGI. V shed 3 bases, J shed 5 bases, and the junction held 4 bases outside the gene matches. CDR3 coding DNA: TGTGCCAGCAGTTATCGGACAGGGGAGACTGAAGCTTTCTTT. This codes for CASSYRTGETEAFF.

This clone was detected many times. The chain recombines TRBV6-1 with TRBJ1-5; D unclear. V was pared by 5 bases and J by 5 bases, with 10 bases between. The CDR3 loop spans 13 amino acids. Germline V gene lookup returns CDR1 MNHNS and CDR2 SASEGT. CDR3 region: CASSPGRDQPQHF. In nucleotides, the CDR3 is TGTGCCAGCAGTCCGGGGAGGGATCAGCCCCAGCATTTT.

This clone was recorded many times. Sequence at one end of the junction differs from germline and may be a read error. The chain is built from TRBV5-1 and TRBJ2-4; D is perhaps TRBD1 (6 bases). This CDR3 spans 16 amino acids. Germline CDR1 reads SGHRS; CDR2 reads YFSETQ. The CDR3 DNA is TGCGCCAGCAGCCAGGTGGGGGCGATAGCCAAAAACGTTCAGTACTTC. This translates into CASSQVGAIAKNVQYF.

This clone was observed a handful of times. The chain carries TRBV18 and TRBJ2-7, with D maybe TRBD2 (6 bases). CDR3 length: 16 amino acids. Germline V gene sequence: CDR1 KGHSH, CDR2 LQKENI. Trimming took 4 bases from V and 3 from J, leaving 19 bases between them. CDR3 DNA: TGTGCCAGCTCACGGTATCCCGTAGAGCGGGTCTACGAGCAGTACTTC. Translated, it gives CASSRYPVERVYEQYF. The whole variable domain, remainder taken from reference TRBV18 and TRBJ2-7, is NAGVMQNPRHLVRRRGQEARLRCSPMKGHSHVYWYRQLPEEGLKFMVYLQKENIIDESGMPKERFSAEFPKEGPSILRIQQVVRGDSAAYFCASSRYPVERVYEQYFGPGTRLTVT.

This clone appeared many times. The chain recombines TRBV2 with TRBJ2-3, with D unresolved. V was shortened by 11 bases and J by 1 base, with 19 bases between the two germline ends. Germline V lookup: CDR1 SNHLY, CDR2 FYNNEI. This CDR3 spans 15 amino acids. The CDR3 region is CASVKVGSGTDTQYF. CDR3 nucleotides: TGTGCCTCTGTTAAGGTCGGCAGCGGCACAGATACGCAGTATTTT.